The rows below give T cell receptor beta chains drawn from one sample of a study of vaccination and CD4 T cells after COVID-19. TCRdb used MiXCR to reprocess the PCR reads, holding one entry per CDR3 protein. The table lists 20,000 to 30,000 distinct CDR3 sequences, around two fifths of them singletons. For these TCRs, the target antigens are not known. The sequences come from CD4+ T cells from blood, cultured in vitro, collected about 7 months after SARS-CoV-2 vaccination. All receptors come from a human donor who had recovered from COVID-19. Each CDR3 is given with its conserved first and last residue.

V gene	J gene	CDR3 protein
TRBV6-1	TRBJ1-6	CASIRGALMNSPLHF
TRBV7-2	TRBJ2-1	CASSFRRGTGDEQFF
TRBV6-1	TRBJ2-7	CASTPMGGREPREQYF
TRBV20-1	TRBJ1-1	CSAPNPDWRSTEAFF
TRBV28	TRBJ1-1	CASSLEGAEAFF
TRBV20-1	TRBJ2-5	CSAPGHSGRETQYF
TRBV7-2	TRBJ2-7	CASSPTPSDRYEQYF
TRBV5-8	TRBJ2-5	CASSLDSQTQYF
TRBV7-3	TRBJ2-3	CASSLGGSPDTQYF
TRBV20-1	TRBJ2-7	CSVQRAYEQYF